The next 4 T cell receptor beta chains were all read from a single sample in a study of cytomegalovirus exposure and HLA in healthy donors. TCRdb's copy holds only in-frame clones and misses some; the assay was immunoSEQ multiplex PCR. The sample lists fewer than 350,000 clones, approximately 90% occurring once. Sequencing used PBMCs. These receptors came from a woman younger than 30 in good health and CMV-seronegative.

The chain is built from TRBV4-1 and TRBJ2-3; D perhaps matches TRBD1 (5 bases). The CDR3 totals 17 residues. From germline, CDR1 is MGHRA and CDR2 YSYEKL. V was pared by 0 bases and J by 4 bases, with 17 bases between. The chain's CDR3 is CASSQDRGSSTPDTQYF. Written as DNA, the CDR3 is TGCGCCAGCAGCCAAGATAGGGGCTCCTCAACCCCAGATACGCAGTATTTT.

As DNA, the CDR3 is TGTGCCAGCACCTTGAATGAGAATCAGCCCCAGCATTTT. Protein: CASTLNENQPQHF. V is TRBV28 and J is TRBJ1-5; D unclear. This CDR3 is built from 13 residues. Germline V gives CDR1 MDHEN, CDR2 SYDVKM. V was cut by 7 bases and J by 4 bases, with 11 bases left in between.

The V and J genes are TRBV6-5 and TRBJ2-1; D is perhaps TRBD1 (5 bases). The V gene's germline CDR1 is MNHEY and CDR2 SVGAGI. The CDR3 length is 14 residues. V lost 5 bases and J lost 5, with 13 bases in between. The CDR3 nucleotides read TGTGCCAGCAGTATCAACCAGGGAAACAATGAGCAGTTCTTC. It translates to CASSINQGNNEQFF.

The V gene is TRBV7-2, the J gene TRBJ2-7; a weak D match, TRBD2 (6 bases). The CDR3 covers 13 residues. Germline V lookup: CDR1 SGHTA, CDR2 FQGNSA. V was pared by 8 bases and J by 0 bases, with 11 bases between. The CDR3 DNA follows: TGTGCCAGCGGGCTAGCGAGCTCCTACGAGCAGTACTTC. Encoded protein: CASGLASSYEQYF.